The TCR beta chain under discussion was sequenced for a study of T cell repertoires in Merkel cell carcinoma (dated by TCRdb to between 2018 and 2021). Some background on the complete study: The study excluded patients who had received intralesional immunotherapy or systemic immune checkpoint blockade before the biopsy. MCPyV-specific clonotypes were initially defined through tetramer sorting, cloning and paired TCR sequencing of expanded tumor-infiltrating lymphocytes. To be included, a subject needed both a diagnosis of MCPyV-positive Merkel cell carcinoma and tumor-infiltrating lymphocytes that had been successfully expanded in vitro. Beyond this particular receptor, the publication reports: The study did not examine normal tissue biopsies.

CDR1 SGHKS and CDR2 YYEKEE were looked up in the germline V gene (reference sequence). Inclusive of the bounding cysteine and phenylalanine, the CDR3 is 15 residues long. The retained sequence is limited to the CDR3, 45 bases, with the frame set at the first base. V was cut back by 0 bases and J by 8 bases, leaving a gap of 14 bases between them. The immunoSEQ assay was used both to sequence TRB CDR3 from tumor genomic DNA and to process the resulting data. The immuneACCESS repertoire file appears here via TCRdb, limited to in-frame rearrangements. These files lack a portion of the clones; in checked studies, under half of the deficit traces to unresolved V genes, and the cause of the others is not known. This sample gives approximately 14,000 clones in total; approximately 80% of them show up just once. The ten largest clones capture roughly a sixth of the sample. Every study subject tested positive for serum antibodies to T-antigen and had biopsy-confirmed Merkel cell carcinoma that was MCPyV-positive. Genomic DNA was extracted from more than 5 adjacent 10-micron frozen tumor sections without any cell sorting or culture. Roughly 5 x 5 x 5 mm of tumor biopsy tissue was frozen in optimal cutting temperature compound. The presence of abundant Merkel cell carcinoma and infiltrating cells in the frozen biopsy was confirmed on hematoxylin and eosin scout sections.

About this clone: What this receptor recognizes is not known. Per-nucleotide qualities are absent, and no much larger clonotype sits a single base away.

Specimen: tumor tissue. Here the chain combines TRBV5-5 and TRBJ1-4; no confident D gene assignment can be made. The TCR comes from an adult with Merkel cell carcinoma. The nucleotides are TGTGCCAGCAGCTTGGGAGCCCTGCGGAGAGAAAAACTGTTTTTT. It encodes CASSLGALRREKLFF. The variable domain in full, with residues beyond the CDR3 obtained from the reference TRBV5-5 and TRBJ1-4 genes, is DAGVTQSPTHLIKTRGQQVTLRCSPISGHKSVSWYQQVLGQGPQFIFQYYEKEERGRGNFPDRFSARQFPNYSSELNVNALLLGDSALYLCASSLGALRREKLFFGSGTQLSVL.